These 6 T cell receptor beta chains originate from one sample sequenced in a study of T cells in Graves' hyperthyroidism and ophthalmopathy. Amplification targeted TCR beta CDR3 regions from RNA transcripts. Using the HTBI primer set, a first-round RT-PCR was run on the TCR CDR3. TCRdb itself ran the multiplex PCR reads through MiXCR, one entry per CDR3 protein. The sample holds just under 750,000 distinct CDR3 sequences, 30% to 40% seen once. Sequencing input: blood. These receptors came from a woman in her forties with Graves' hyperthyroidism.

This clonotype was seen only once. This may be a read error, as it is one base from a much larger clone. The chain recombines TRBV7-8 with TRBJ2-5, with D uncertain. The CDR3 covers 16 residues. CDR1 SGHVS and CDR2 FQNEAQ come from the germline V gene. CDR3 in DNA: TGTGCCAGCAGCCGGCGGATGAGTGGGGATCAAGGGACCCAGTACTTC. This sequence encodes CASSRRMSGDQGTQYF.

This clonotype was detected ten times or more. This chain connects TRBV12-3 or TRBV12-4 to TRBJ2-5; 7 bases map to TRBD2. J was trimmed by 3 bases and V by 3 bases; bases with no gene match: 1. The CDR3 contains 13 residues. The CDR3 nucleotides are TGTGCCAGCAGTTTCGGGGGGAAAGAGACCCAGTACTTC. It translates to CASSFGGKETQYF.

The chain couples TRBV25-1 to TRBJ2-1, with TRBD1 matching 9 bases. CDR1 is MGHDK, CDR2 SYGVNS, per germline. This CDR3 has 15 residues. The V and J ends lost 0 bases and 16 bases, in that order; junction bases with no gene match: 13. The CDR3 loop is CASSEYPGQGHLLFF. In DNA, the CDR3 is TGTGCCAGCAGTGAATATCCGGGACAGGGCCATCTTCTATTCTTC.

Only a few counts were recorded for this clonotype. V usage is TRBV6-1 and J usage is TRBJ1-2, with TRBD1 matching over 7 bases. This CDR3 contains 15 residues. The V segment lost 9 bases and the J segment 3 bases; nucleotides outside the gene matches: 13. The germline gives CDR1 MNHNS, CDR2 SASEGT. The CDR3 region has the DNA TGTGCCAGTACGGGAGAGGGGGCTGATTACTATGGCTACACCTTC. Translated, it gives CASTGEGADYYGYTF.

This clonotype was seen a single time. The rearrangement links TRBV24-1 to TRBJ2-5; D might be TRBD1 (5 bases). The germline V gene encodes CDR1 KGHDR and CDR2 SFDVKD. The germline V and J ends were trimmed by 4 bases and 7 bases, with 6 bases remaining between them. The CDR3 is made up of 11 amino acids. CDR3 sequence (DNA): TGTGCCACCAGTGAAACAGGGACCCAGTACTTC. This encodes CATSETGTQYF.

The rearrangement joins TRBV6-1 to TRBJ1-5; D is perhaps TRBD1 (6 bases). The V end was cut by 6 bases, the J end by 7 bases, with 16 bases between. This CDR3 is built from 14 residues. CDR1 is MNHNS and CDR2 is SASEGT in the germline V gene. CDR3 in amino acids: CASRPGEGVQPQHF. Here the CDR3 DNA reads TGTGCCAGCAGACCCGGAGAGGGGGTGCAGCCCCAGCATTTT.